This T cell receptor (beta chain) was sequenced for a study of cytomegalovirus exposure and HLA in healthy donors. This clone was counted once. The PCR ran on 60 Vbeta and 13 Jbeta primers. The repertoire was sequenced with immunoSEQ multiplex PCR; TCRdb's copy has only in-frame clones and lacks some. Seen here are about 140,000 clones, 82% observed once, and the top ten hold roughly 3.2%. Despite likely unrecorded immune exposures, the donors were nominally healthy at the time of sampling. CDR3 length: 17 residues. The sequence derives from a man aged 18 to 29 in good health and CMV-seropositive. The chain employs TRBV1 and TRBJ2-5; the D call TRBD2 from the table was never checked on the DNA. TRBV1 is deemed a pseudogene. Sequenced input: PBMCs. Here the CDR3 reads CTSSQELAGGGRETQYF. The CDR3 nucleotides are TGCACCAGCAGCCAAGAACTAGCGGGAGGCGGTCGGGAGACCCAGTACTTC.